One sample yielded the 8 T cell receptor beta chains listed below, sequenced in a study of blood T cell repertoires in COVID-19. Some clones are missing from TCRdb's copy, which holds only in-frame ones; the method was immunoSEQ multiplex PCR. The profile shows approximately 110,000 clones, approximately 70% of them singletons. Sequenced: peripheral blood. These receptors were collected from a human donor with acute or convalescent COVID-19. The donor label of this sample is uncertain.

This clone was seen once. The V gene is TRBV28, the J gene TRBJ1-2; TRBD1 is a possible D gene (6 bases). Germline V gene data show CDR1 as MDHEN and CDR2 as SYDVKM. V shed 6 bases and J shed 0 bases, with 14 bases lying between them. The CDR3 spans 15 residues. The CDR3, as DNA: TGTGCCAGCAGACTCGGGGGGCCAGCTAACTATGGCTACACCTTC. Its protein is CASRLGGPANYGYTF.

The chain uses TRBV28 and TRBJ1-5, with D perhaps matching TRBD1 (5 bases). Trimming took 10 bases from V and 2 from J, leaving 15 bases between them. Germline CDR1 is MDHEN and CDR2 is SYDVKM. The CDR3 spans 14 residues. CDR3 sequence reads: CATTLWGGNQPQHF. The CDR3 nucleotides read TGTGCCACCACCTTGTGGGGCGGCAATCAGCCCCAGCATTTT.

This chain links TRBV7-2 with TRBJ2-7; TRBD1 might be the D (5 bases). V was cut by 5 bases and J by 5 bases, with 19 bases left in between. There are 15 residues in the CDR3. Germline V gene sequence: CDR1 SGHTA, CDR2 FQGNSA. CDR3 sequence reads: CASSAMTATSDEQYF. In DNA form, the CDR3 reads TGTGCCAGCAGCGCCATGACAGCTACCTCTGACGAGCAGTACTTC.

The rearrangement uses TRBV5-1 and TRBJ2-2; 8 bases fit TRBD2. The CDR3 runs 19 residues. After removal of 0 bases from V and 5 bases from J, the junction contained 15 bases not matched to a gene. Per the germline V gene, CDR1 is SGHRS and CDR2 is YFSETQ. The CDR3 loop reads CASSLVGTRSRGVTGELFF. The DNA of the CDR3 is TGCGCCAGCAGCTTGGTGGGGACTAGAAGTAGGGGAGTTACCGGGGAGCTGTTTTTT.

The sample holds one count of this clone. The V and J genes are TRBV12-3 or TRBV12-4 and TRBJ1-5, with TRBD1 as a possible D gene (6 bases). V gave up 3 bases and J gave up 7 bases, with 10 bases separating them. The CDR3 sequence is 13 residues long. For the CDR3, the DNA is TGTGCCAGCAGTTTCGGGGGGGCGCAGCCCCAGCATTTT. As protein: CASSFGGAQPQHF.

The chain is built from TRBV15 and TRBJ2-7; 10 bases agree with TRBD1. J lost 4 bases, V lost 5 bases, and 5 bases had no gene match. Germline V gene data show CDR1 as LNHNV and CDR2 as YYDKDF (reference sequence). The CDR3 sequence is 14 residues long. CDR3 sequence: CATSDRGLGYEQYF. The CDR3 nucleotides are TGTGCCACCAGCGACAGGGGGCTAGGGTACGAGCAGTACTTC.

This clone was detected a few times. V is TRBV7-2 and J is TRBJ1-4; D is perhaps TRBD1 (5 bases). The V gene's germline CDR1 is SGHTA and CDR2 FQGNSA. This CDR3 is 16 amino acids long. Trimming pared 5 bases from V and 6 bases from J, leaving 19 bases between. This chain's CDR3 is CASSQGPGGLDEKLFF. The DNA of the CDR3 is TGTGCCAGCAGCCAGGGACCCGGGGGGTTGGATGAAAAACTGTTTTTT. The variable domain in full, with the rest retrieved from reference TRBV7-2 and TRBJ1-4, is GAGVSQSPSNKVTEKGKDVELRCDPISGHTALYWYRQSLGQGLEFLIYFQGNSAPDKSGLPSDRFSAERTGGSVSTLTIQRTQQEDSAVYLCASSQGPGGLDEKLFFGSGTQLSVL.

The chain is built from TRBV10-2 and TRBJ1-2; possibly TRBD1 for D (6 bases). The CDR3 extends over 13 amino acids. Trimming took off 5 bases at V and 7 bases at J, with 14 bases between the two ends. Germline lookup yields CDR1 WSHSY and CDR2 SAAADI. CDR3 amino acids: CASSHREGTGYTF. The CDR3 nucleotides are TGCGCCAGCAGTCACAGGGAAGGCACTGGCTACACCTTC.